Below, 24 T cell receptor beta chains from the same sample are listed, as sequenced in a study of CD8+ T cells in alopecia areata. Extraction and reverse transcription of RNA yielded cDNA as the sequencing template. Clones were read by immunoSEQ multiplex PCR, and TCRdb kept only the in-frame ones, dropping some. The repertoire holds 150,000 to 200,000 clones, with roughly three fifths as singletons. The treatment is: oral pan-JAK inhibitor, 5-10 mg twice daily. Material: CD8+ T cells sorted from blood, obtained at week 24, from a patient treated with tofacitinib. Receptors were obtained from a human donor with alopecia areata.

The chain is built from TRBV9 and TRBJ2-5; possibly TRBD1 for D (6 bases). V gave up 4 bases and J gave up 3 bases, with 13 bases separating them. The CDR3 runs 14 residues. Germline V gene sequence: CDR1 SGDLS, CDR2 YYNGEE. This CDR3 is CASSPRTAEETQYF. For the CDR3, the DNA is TGTGCCAGCAGCCCCCGGACAGCGGAAGAGACCCAGTACTTC.

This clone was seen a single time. The CDR3 region has the DNA TGTGCCAGCAAGAGTCCGGGGGGCGGTCAGCCCCAGCATTTT. Translating gives CASKSPGGGQPQHF. V usage is TRBV7-2 and J usage is TRBJ1-5; weak D call: TRBD1 (6 bases). Trimming stripped 7 bases from V and 6 bases from J, with 16 bases between. The CDR3 covers 14 residues. CDR1 and CDR2 (germline): SGHTA, FQGNSA.

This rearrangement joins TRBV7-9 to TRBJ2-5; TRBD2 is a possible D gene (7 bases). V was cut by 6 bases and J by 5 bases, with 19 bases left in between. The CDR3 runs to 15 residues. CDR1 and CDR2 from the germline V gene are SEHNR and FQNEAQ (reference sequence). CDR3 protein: CASSSRRGPGETQYF. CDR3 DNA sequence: TGTGCCAGCAGTTCAAGGCGGGGGCCGGGGGAGACCCAGTACTTC.

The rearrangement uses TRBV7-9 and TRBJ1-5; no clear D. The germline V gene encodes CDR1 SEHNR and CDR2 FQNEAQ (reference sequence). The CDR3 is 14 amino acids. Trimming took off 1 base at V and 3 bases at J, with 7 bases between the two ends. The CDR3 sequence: CASSLGGANQPQHF. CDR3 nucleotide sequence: TGTGCCAGCAGCTTAGGGGGTGCCAATCAGCCCCAGCATTTT. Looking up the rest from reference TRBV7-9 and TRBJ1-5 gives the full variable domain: DTGVSQNPRHKITKRGQNVTFRCDPISEHNRLYWYRQTLGQGPEFLTYFQNEAQLEKSRLLSDRFSAERPKGSFSTLEIQRTEQGDSAMYLCASSLGGANQPQHFGDGTRLSIL.

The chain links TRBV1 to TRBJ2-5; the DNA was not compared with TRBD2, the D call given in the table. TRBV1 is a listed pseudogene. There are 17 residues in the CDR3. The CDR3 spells CTSNSPGLAGGLETQYF. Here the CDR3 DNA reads TGCACCAGCAACTCCCCGGGACTAGCGGGAGGGCTAGAGACCCAGTACTTC.

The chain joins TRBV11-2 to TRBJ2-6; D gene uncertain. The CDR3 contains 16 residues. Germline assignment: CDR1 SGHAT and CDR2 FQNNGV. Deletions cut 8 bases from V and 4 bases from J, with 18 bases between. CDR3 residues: CASGTASQSGANVLTF. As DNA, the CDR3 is TGTGCCAGCGGAACAGCGTCGCAGTCCGGGGCCAACGTCCTGACTTTC. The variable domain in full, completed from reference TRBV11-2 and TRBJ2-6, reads EAGVAQSPRYKIIEKRQSVAFWCNPISGHATLYWYQQILGQGPKLLIQFQNNGVVDDSQLPKDRFSAERLKGVDSTLKIQPAKLEDSAVYLCASGTASQSGANVLTFGAGSRLTVL.

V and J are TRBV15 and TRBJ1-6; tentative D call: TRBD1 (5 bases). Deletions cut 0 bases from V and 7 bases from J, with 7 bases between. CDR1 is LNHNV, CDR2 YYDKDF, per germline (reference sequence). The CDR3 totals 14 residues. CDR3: CATSREQENSPLHF. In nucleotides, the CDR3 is TGTGCCACCAGCAGAGAACAGGAAAATTCACCCCTCCACTTT.

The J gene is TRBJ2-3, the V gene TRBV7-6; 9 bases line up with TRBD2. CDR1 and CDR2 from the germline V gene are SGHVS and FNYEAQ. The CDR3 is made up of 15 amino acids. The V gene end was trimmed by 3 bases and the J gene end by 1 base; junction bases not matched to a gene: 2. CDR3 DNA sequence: TGTGCCAGCAGCTTTAGCGGGGGAGGCACAGATACGCAGTATTTT. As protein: CASSFSGGGTDTQYF.

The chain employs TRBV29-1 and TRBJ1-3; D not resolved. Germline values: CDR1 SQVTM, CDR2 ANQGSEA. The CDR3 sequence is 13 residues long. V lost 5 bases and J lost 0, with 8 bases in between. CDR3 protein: CSVRFDSGNTIYF. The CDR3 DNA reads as TGCAGCGTTAGGTTTGACTCTGGAAACACCATATATTTT.

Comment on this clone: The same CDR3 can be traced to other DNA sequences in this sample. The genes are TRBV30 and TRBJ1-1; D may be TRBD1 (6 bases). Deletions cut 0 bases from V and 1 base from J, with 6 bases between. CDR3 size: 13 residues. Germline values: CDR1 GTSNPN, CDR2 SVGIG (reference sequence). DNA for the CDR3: TGTGCCTGGAGTGTAGGGGGGAACACTGAAGCTTTCTTT. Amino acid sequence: CAWSVGGNTEAFF.

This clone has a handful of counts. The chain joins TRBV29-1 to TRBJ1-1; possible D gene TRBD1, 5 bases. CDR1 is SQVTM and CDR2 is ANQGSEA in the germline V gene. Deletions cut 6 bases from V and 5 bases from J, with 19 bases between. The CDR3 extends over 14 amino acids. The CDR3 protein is CSVQDPRVETEAFF. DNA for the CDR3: TGCAGCGTCCAGGACCCCAGGGTAGAAACTGAAGCTTTCTTT.

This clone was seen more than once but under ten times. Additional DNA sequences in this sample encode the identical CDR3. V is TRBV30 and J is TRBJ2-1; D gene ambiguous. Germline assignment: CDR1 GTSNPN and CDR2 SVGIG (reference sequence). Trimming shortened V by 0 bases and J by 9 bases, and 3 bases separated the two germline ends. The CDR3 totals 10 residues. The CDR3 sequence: CAWSVGEQFF. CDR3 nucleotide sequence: TGTGCCTGGAGTGTAGGTGAGCAGTTCTTC.

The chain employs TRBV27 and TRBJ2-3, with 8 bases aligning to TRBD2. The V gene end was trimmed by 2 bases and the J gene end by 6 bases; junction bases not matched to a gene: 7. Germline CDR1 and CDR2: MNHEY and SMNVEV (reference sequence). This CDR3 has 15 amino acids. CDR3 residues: CASSLTRGGGDTQYF. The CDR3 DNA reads TGTGCCAGCAGTTTAACCCGGGGGGGCGGGGATACGCAGTATTTT.

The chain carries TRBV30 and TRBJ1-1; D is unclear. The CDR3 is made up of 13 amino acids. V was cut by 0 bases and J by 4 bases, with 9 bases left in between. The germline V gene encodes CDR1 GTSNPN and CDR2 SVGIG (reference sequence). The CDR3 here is CAWSVGGPTEAFF. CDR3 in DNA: TGTGCCTGGAGTGTCGGAGGGCCCACTGAAGCTTTCTTT. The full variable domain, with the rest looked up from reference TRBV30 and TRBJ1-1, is SQTIHQWPATLVQPVGSPLSLECTVEGTSNPNLYWYRQAAGRGLQLLFYSVGIGQISSEVPQNLSASRPQDRQFILSSKKLLLSDSGFYLCAWSVGGPTEAFFGQGTRLTVV.

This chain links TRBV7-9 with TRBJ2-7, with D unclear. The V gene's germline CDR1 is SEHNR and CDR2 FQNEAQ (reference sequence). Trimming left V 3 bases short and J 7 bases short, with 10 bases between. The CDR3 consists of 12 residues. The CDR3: CASSFKSREQYF. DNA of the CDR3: TGTGCCAGCAGCTTTAAAAGTCGTGAGCAGTACTTC.

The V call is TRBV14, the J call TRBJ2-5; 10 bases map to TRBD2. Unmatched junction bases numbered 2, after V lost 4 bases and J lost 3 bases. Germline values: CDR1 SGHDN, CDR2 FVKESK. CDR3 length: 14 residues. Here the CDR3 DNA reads TGTGCCAGCAGCCGCCTAGCGGGGGAAGAGACCCAGTACTTC. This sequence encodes CASSRLAGEETQYF.

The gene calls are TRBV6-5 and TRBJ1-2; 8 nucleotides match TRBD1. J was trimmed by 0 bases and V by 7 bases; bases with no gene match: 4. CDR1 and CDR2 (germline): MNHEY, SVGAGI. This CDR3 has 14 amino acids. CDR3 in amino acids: CASNPGQANYGYTF. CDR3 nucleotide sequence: TGTGCCAGCAACCCGGGACAGGCTAACTATGGCTACACCTTC.

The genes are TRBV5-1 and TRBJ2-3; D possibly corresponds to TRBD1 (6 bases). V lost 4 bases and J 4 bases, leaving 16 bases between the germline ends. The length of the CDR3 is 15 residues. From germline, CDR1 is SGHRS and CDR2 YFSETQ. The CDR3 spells CASSPTRGRADTQYF. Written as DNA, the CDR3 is TGCGCCAGCAGCCCCACCAGGGGCAGGGCAGATACGCAGTATTTT.

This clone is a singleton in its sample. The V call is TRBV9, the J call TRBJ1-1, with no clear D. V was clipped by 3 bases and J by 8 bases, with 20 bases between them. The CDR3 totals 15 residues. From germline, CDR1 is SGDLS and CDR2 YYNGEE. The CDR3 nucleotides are TGTGCCAGCAGCGCGCGCGACGACCCAAACAGAGAAGCTTTCTTT. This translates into CASSARDDPNREAFF.

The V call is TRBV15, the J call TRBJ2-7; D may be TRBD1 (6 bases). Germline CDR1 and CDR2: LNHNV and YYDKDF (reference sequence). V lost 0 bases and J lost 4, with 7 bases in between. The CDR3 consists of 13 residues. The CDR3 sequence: CATSRETGYEQYF. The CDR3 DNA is TGTGCCACCAGCAGAGAGACAGGTTACGAGCAGTACTTC. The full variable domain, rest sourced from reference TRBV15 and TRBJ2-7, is DAMVIQNPRYQVTQFGKPVTLSCSQTLNHNVMYWYQQKSSQAPKLLFHYYDKDFNNEADTPDNFQSRRPNTSFCFLDIRSPGLGDTAMYLCATSRETGYEQYFGPGTRLTVT.

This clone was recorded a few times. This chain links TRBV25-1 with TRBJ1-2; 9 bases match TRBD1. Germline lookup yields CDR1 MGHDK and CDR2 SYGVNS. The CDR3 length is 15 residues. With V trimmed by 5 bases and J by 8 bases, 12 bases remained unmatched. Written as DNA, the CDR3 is TGTGCCAGCAGTACCCGCTTGGGACAGGGATTAGGCTACACCTTC. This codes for CASSTRLGQGLGYTF.

CDR3 nucleotides: TGTGCCACCAGCAGAGCGGGGGCCCCACAAGAGACCCAGTACTTC. The encoded protein is CATSRAGAPQETQYF. V gene TRBV15 combines with J gene TRBJ2-5; D assignment may be TRBD1 or TRBD2 (6 bases each). CDR3 length: 15 residues. From germline, CDR1 is LNHNV and CDR2 YYDKDF (reference sequence). Trimming removed 1 base at V and 2 bases at J, with 11 bases between.

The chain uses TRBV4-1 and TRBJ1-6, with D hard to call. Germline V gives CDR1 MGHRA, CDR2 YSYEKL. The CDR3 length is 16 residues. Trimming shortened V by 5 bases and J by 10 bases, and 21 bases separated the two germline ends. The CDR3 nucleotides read TGCGCCAGCAGCAGTCAAGAGGGATCGTCTCCCTCACCCCTCCACTTT. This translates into CASSSQEGSSPSPLHF.

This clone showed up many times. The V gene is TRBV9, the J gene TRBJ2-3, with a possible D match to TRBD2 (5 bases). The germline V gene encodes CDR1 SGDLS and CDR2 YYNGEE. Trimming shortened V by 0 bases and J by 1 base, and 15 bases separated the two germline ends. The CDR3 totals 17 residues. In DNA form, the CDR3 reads TGTGCCAGCAGCGTAGTTGAGGGTACCCTCCGCACAGATACGCAGTATTTT. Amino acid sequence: CASSVVEGTLRTDTQYF.